This T cell receptor beta chain was sequenced for a study of T cells in Graves' hyperthyroidism and ophthalmopathy. About the study: At initial diagnosis, before any treatment had begun, peripheral blood was obtained.

Study-wide points: Ophthalmopathy was identified by the model a median about seven months ahead of onset.

Trimming cost V 4 bases and J 4 bases; bases outside gene matches: 7. The germline V gene encodes CDR1 MDHEN and CDR2 SYDVKM. The CDR3 loop spans 15 amino acids. The TCR beta CDR3 regions underwent amplification using RNA transcripts as the source. TCR CDR3 regions were first amplified by RT-PCR with HTBI primers. TCRdb reanalysed the multiplex PCR reads using MiXCR and keeps one entry per CDR3 protein. The table records more than 500,000 distinct CDR3 sequences, 16% of them present only once. Comments on this clonotype: Its antigen is not identified.

The gene calls are TRBV28 and TRBJ1-5, with TRBD1 matching 7 bases. Sequencing was done on a sample of blood. This clonotype was sampled from a woman aged 25 to 39 with Graves' hyperthyroidism. CDR3 amino acids: CASSSAGGLNQPQHF. The CDR3 nucleotides read TGTGCCAGCAGTTCAGCAGGGGGGCTTAATCAGCCCCAGCATTTT.